Sequencing of this TCR beta chain was carried out in a study of cytomegalovirus exposure and HLA in healthy donors. V lost 6 bases to trimming and J lost 4 bases, with 14 bases between them. Germline V gene lookup returns CDR1 LNHDA and CDR2 SQIVND (reference sequence). The CDR3 has 14 amino acids. The primer mix had 60 Vbeta and 13 Jbeta primers. This table comes from immunoSEQ multiplex PCR, and its TCRdb copy is limited to in-frame clones, with some not included. The sample has 150,000 to 200,000 clones, 76% seen once; the top ten hold about 3.1%. A remark on this clone: Its specificity is not known.

Study findings and constraints: No immune exposure information besides CMV serostatus was available.

The chain combines TRBV19 with TRBJ2-3; D possibly corresponds to TRBD1 (5 bases). The sample comprised PBMCs. The TCR originated in a male donor in good health and CMV-seronegative. The DNA of the CDR3 is TGTGCCAGTAGCAAGGGGTGGGTTCCAGATACGCAGTATTTT. Amino acids: CASSKGWVPDTQYF. The full variable domain, rest sourced from reference TRBV19 and TRBJ2-3, is DGGITQSPKYLFRKEGQNVTLSCEQNLNHDAMYWYRQDPGQGLRLIYYSQIVNDFQKGDIAEGYSVSREKKESFPLTVTSAQKNPTAFYLCASSKGWVPDTQYFGPGTRLTVL.